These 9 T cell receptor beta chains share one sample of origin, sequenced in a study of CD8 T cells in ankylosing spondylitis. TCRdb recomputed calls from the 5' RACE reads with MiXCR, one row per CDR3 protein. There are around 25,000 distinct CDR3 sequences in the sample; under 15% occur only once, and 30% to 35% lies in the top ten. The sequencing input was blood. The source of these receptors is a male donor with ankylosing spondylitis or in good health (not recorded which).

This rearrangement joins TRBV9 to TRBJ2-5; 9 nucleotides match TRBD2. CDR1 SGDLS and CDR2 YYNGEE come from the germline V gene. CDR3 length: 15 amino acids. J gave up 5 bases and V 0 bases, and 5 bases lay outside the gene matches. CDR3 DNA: TGTGCCAGCAGCGTAGACGGACTAGCGACGGAGACCCAGTACTTC. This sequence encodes CASSVDGLATETQYF.

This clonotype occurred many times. The chain's CDR3 is CASSYSNQGSRMNEQFF. CDR3 nucleotides: TGTGCCAGCAGTTACTCGAATCAGGGCTCCAGGATGAATGAGCAGTTCTTC. J is TRBJ2-1 and V is TRBV6-2 or TRBV6-3; a possible D gene is TRBD1 (5 bases). CDR1 is MNHEY, CDR2 SVGEGT, per germline. There are 17 residues in the CDR3. Trimming pared 0 bases from V and 7 bases from J, leaving 19 bases between.

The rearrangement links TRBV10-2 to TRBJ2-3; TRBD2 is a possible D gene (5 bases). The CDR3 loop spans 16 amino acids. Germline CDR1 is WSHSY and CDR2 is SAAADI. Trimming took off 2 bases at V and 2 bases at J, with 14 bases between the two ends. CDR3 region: CASSEETTYLTDTQYF. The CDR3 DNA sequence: TGCGCCAGCAGTGAGGAGACTACATACCTCACAGATACGCAGTATTTT.

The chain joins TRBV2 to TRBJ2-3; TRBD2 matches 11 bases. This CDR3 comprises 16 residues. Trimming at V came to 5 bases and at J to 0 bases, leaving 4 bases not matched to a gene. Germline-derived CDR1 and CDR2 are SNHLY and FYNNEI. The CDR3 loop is CASSWTSGSSTDTQYF. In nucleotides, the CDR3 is TGTGCCAGCAGTTGGACTAGCGGGTCTAGCACAGATACGCAGTATTTT. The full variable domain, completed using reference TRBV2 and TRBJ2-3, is EPEVTQTPSHQVTQMGQEVILRCVPISNHLYFYWYRQILGQKVEFLVSFYNNEISEKSEIFDDQFSVERPDGSNFTLKIRSTKLEDSAMYFCASSWTSGSSTDTQYFGPGTRLTVL.

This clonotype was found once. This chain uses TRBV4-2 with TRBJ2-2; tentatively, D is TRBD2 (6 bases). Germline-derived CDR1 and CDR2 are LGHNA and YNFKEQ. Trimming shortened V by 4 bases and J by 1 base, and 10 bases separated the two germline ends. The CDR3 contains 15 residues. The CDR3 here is CASSLGTQNTGELFF. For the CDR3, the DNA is TGTGCCAGCAGCCTTGGGACTCAGAACACCGGGGAGCTGTTTTTT.

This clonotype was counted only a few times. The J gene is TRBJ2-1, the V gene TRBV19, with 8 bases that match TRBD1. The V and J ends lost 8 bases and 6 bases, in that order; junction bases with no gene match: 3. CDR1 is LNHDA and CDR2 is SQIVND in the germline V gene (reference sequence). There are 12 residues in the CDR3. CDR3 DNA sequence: TGTGCCAGTGGGACAGGTTTCAATGAGCAGTTCTTC. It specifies CASGTGFNEQFF.

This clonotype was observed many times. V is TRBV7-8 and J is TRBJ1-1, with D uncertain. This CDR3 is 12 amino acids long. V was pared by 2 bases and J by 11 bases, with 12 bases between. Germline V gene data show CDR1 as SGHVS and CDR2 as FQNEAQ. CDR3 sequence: CASSLKGSAAFF. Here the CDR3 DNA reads TGTGCCAGCAGCTTAAAGGGCAGCGCTGCTTTCTTT.

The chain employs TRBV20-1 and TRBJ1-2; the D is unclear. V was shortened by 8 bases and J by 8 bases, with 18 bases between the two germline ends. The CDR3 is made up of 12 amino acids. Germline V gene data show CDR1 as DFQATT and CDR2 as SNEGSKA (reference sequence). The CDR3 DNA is TGCAGTCTACCCAGGCCGGTTGAGGGCTACACCTTC. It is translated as CSLPRPVEGYTF.

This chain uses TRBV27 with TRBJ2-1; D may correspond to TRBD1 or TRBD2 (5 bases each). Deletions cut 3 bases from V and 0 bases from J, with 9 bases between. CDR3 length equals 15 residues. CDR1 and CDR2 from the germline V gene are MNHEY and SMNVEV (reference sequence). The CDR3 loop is CASSFQGDSYNEQFF. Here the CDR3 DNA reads TGTGCCAGCAGTTTTCAGGGAGACTCCTACAATGAGCAGTTCTTC.